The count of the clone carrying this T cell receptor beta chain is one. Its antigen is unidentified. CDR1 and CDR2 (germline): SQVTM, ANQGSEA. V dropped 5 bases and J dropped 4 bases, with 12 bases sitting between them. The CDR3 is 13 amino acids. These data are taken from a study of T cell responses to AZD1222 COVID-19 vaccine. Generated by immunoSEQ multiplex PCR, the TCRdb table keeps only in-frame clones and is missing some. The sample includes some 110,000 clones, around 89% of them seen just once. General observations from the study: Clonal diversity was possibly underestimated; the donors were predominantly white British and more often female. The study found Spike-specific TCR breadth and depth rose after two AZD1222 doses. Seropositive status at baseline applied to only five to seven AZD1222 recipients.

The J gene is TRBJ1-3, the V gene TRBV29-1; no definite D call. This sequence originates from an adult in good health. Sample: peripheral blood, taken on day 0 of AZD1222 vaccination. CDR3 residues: CSVRSGSGNTIYF. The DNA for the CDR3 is TGCAGCGTTCGATCTGGGTCCGGAAACACCATATATTTT. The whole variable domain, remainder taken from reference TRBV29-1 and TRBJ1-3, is SAVISQKPSRDICQRGTSLTIQCQVDSQVTMMFWYRQQPGQSLTLIATANQGSEATYESGFVIDKFPISRPNLTFSTLTVSNMSPEDSSIYLCSVRSGSGNTIYFGEGSWLTVV.